The clone carrying this T cell receptor beta chain has more than one count but fewer than ten. The data stem from a study of long-term antiretroviral therapy in people with HIV. Per germline, CDR1 SGDLS and CDR2 YYNGEE. The V gene lost 4 bases and the J gene lost 5 bases, with 8 bases spanning the gap. The CDR3 spans 12 residues. They ran version v3.0 of the immunoSEQ assay at survey level. The repertoire was sequenced with immunoSEQ multiplex PCR; TCRdb's copy has only in-frame clones and lacks some. The sample records 20,000 to 30,000 clones, 70% to 80% being singletons. Researchers secured at least one pre-ART and at least two post-ART PBMC samples from each donor. Among participants with HIV, every one received treatment in the United States.

The source material was unsorted PBMCs, sampled 1.2 years after starting antiretroviral therapy. This TCR was sampled from a woman in her 40s with HIV. V and J are TRBV9 and TRBJ2-3; possible D gene TRBD2, 5 bases. The chain's CDR3 is CASSRGRDTQYF. The CDR3 region has the DNA TGTGCCAGCAGCAGAGGGCGAGATACGCAGTATTTT. Full variable domain (missing parts from reference TRBV9 and TRBJ2-3): DSGVTQTPKHLITATGQRVTLRCSPRSGDLSVYWYQQSLDQGLQFLIQYYNGEERAKGNILERFSAQQFPDLHSELNLSSLELGDSALYFCASSRGRDTQYFGPGTRLTVL.